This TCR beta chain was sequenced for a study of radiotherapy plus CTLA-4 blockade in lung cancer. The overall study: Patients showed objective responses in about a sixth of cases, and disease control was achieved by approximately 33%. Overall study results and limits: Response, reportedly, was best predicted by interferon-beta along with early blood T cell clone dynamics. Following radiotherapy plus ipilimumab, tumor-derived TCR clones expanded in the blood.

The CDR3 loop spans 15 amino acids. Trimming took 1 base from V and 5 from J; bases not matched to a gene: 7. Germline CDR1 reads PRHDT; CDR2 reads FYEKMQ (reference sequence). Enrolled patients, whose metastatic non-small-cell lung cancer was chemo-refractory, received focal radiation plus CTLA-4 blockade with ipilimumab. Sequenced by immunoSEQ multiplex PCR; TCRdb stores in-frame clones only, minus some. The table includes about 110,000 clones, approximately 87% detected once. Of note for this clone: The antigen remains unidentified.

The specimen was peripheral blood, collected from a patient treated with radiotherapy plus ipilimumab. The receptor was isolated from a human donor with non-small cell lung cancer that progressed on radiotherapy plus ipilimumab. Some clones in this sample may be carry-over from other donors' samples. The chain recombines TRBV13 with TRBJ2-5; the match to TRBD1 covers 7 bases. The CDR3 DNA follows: TGTGCCAGCAGCTTAGAGGGGGCCTTCAGTGAGACCCAGTACTTC. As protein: CASSLEGAFSETQYF.